This TCR beta chain was documented in a study of blood T cell repertoires in COVID-19. Sequencing was performed with immunoSEQ multiplex PCR; in TCRdb, only in-frame clones are kept and a portion is missing. The table lists more than 50,000 clones, 60% to 75% of them singletons. The germline gives CDR1 MDHEN, CDR2 SYDVKM. The CDR3 consists of 13 residues. The junction had 9 bases not matched to a gene; V was cut back by 6 bases and J by 8 bases. The clonotype was recovered from a woman aged 80 or over with acute or convalescent COVID-19. What was sequenced was peripheral blood. J is TRBJ1-2 and V is TRBV28; the match to TRBD1 covers 7 bases. CDR3 in amino acids: CASSFRQGRGYTF. The CDR3 nucleotides are TGTGCCAGCAGCTTTAGACAGGGAAGAGGCTACACCTTC.